This entry is about one T cell receptor (beta chain). Noted treatment: about 20 received Ad26.COV2.S at low or high dose, single or two shots; about 5 received placebo; per-sample allocation not given. Samples analyzed were those drawn on day 63 after the first vaccine or placebo injection. Clones were read by immunoSEQ multiplex PCR, and TCRdb kept only the in-frame ones, dropping some. The table has around 300,000 clones, approximately 86% seen once; the top ten hold around 10%. Germline V gene data show CDR1 as KGHDR and CDR2 as SFDVKD. This CDR3 is built from 18 residues. V lost 4 bases, J lost 1 base, and 9 bases stayed unmatched. This sample is drawn from a study of Ad26.COV2.S vaccination and SARS-CoV-2 variants. Across the whole study: Enrolled in COV1001, the donor was in the Ad26.COV2.S trial arm, which received the vaccine.

The sample here was peripheral blood, taken in a trial of Ad26.COV2.S vaccine versus placebo. The sequence was collected from a person between 18 and 65 years old who received the Ad26.COV2.S COVID-19 vaccine or a placebo. This sequence joins TRBV24-1 and TRBJ2-3; 11 positions agree with TRBD2. The CDR3 DNA is TGTGCCACCAGTGACCTGGACAGGACTAGCGGGCGCACAGATACGCAGTATTTT. Its translation: CATSDLDRTSGRTDTQYF.